This TCR beta chain derives from a study of response to subunit inactivated influenza vaccine. TCRdb ran MiXCR on the RT-PCR reads and lists one entry per CDR3 protein. The sample records 500,000 to 550,000 distinct CDR3 sequences, approximately 7.2% being singletons. Comment on this clonotype: Its target is not known.

General study points: It was suggested by the authors that few new T cells are recruited by each seasonal influenza vaccination.

The CDR3 contains 17 residues. V gave up 0 bases and J gave up 0 bases, with 12 bases separating them. The V gene's germline CDR1 is SGHAT and CDR2 FQNNGV. Specimen: PBMCs from blood, collected around 25 months after vaccination. The gene calls are TRBV11-2 and TRBJ2-1, with D maybe TRBD2 (6 bases). This sequence originates from a man aged 45 to 75 who received an inactivated influenza vaccine. CDR3: CASSLDPPGSSYNEQFF. As DNA, the CDR3 is TGTGCCAGCAGCTTAGACCCCCCCGGGAGCTCCTACAATGAGCAGTTCTTC. Complete variable domain (other parts from reference TRBV11-2 and TRBJ2-1): EAGVAQSPRYKIIEKRQSVAFWCNPISGHATLYWYQQILGQGPKLLIQFQNNGVVDDSQLPKDRFSAERLKGVDSTLKIQPAKLEDSAVYLCASSLDPPGSSYNEQFFGPGTRLTVL.